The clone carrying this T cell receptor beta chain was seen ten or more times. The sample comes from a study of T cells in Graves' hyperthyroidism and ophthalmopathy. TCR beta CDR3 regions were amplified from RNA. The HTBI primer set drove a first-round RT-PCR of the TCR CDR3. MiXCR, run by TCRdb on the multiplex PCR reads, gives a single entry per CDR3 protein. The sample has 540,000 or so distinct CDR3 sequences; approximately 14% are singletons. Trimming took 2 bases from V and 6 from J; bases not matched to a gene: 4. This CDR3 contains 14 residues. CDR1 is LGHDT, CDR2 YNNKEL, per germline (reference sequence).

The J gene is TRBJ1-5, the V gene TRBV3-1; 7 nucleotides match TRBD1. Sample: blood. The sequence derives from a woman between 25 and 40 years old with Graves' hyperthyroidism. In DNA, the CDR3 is TGTGCCAGCAGCCAACGACAGGGCGGTCAGCCCCAGCATTTT. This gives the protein CASSQRQGGQPQHF.